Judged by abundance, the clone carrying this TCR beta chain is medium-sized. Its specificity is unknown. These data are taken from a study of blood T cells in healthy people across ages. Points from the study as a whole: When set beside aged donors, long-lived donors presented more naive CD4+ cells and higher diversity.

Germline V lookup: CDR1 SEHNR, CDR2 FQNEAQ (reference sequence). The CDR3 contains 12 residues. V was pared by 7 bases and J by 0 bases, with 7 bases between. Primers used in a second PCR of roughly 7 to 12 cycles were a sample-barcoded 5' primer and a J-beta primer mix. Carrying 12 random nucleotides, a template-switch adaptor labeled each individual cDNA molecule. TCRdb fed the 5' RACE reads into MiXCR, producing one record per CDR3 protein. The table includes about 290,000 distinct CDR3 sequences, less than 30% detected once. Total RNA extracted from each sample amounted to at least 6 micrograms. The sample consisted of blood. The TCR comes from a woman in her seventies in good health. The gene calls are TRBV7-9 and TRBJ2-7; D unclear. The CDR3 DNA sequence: TGTGCCAGCACTTTCGACTCCTACGAGCAGTACTTC. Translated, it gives CASTFDSYEQYF.